These T cell receptor beta chains were read from a single sample in a study of cytomegalovirus exposure and HLA in healthy donors. TCRdb's copy holds only in-frame clones and misses some; the assay was immunoSEQ multiplex PCR. The sample contains roughly 180,000 clones, more than 75% of which appear only once. Sequencing input: PBMCs. Source of these receptors: a woman in her 30s in good health and CMV-seropositive. Both conserved end residues are part of each CDR3. The D gene is left open where the match is weak. Size tells how often a clone was seen (once, few, many) or the class of an expanded clone, and some rows leave it out.

v_call	d_call	j_call	clone_size	cdr3_nt	cdr3_aa
TRBV28	-	TRBJ2-4	-	TGTGCCAGCCGACCCATCGGTGCCGGACACTTAGCCAAAAACATTCAGTACTTC	CASRPIGAGHLAKNIQYF
TRBV7-2	TRBD1	TRBJ2-7	-	TGTGCCAGCAGCCCTTGGGACAGGGGTGGCAACGAGCAGTACTTC	CASSPWDRGGNEQYF
TRBV1	-	TRBJ2-3	-	TGCACCAGCGGCCACCCCTTCGGGACTAGCGGGGGGCTACGTACCACAGATACGCAGTATTTT	CTSGHPFGTSGGLRTTDTQYF
TRBV27	TRBD1	TRBJ2-7	-	TGTGCCAGCAGACCTCGACAGGGGACCCTCTCCTACGAGCAGTACTTC	CASRPRQGTLSYEQYF
TRBV4-1	TRBD1	TRBJ1-3	-	TGCGCCAGCAGCCCGGACAGGGCTGGAAACACCATATATTTT	CASSPDRAGNTIYF
TRBV27	TRBD1	TRBJ2-1	few	TGTGCCAGCAGGGGGGACAGAGGTCATGAGCAGTTCTTC	CASRGDRGHEQFF
TRBV4-1	-	TRBJ1-5	-	TGCGCCAGCAGGCCGACAACCACTCGCAATCAGCCCCAGCATTTT	CASRPTTTRNQPQHF
TRBV6-8	-	TRBJ2-3	-	TGTGCCAGCAGTTACCCTGACATACTAGCCATGGACACAGATACGCAGTATTTT	CASSYPDILAMDTDTQYF
TRBV19	-	TRBJ2-7	few	TGTGCCAGTAGTGACAGGGCCGGGGGCTACGAGCAGTACTTC	CASSDRAGGYEQYF
TRBV4-1	-	TRBJ2-2	-	TGCGCCAGCAGCCAAGGGCCCTGGAACACCGGGGAGCTGTTTTTT	CASSQGPWNTGELFF
TRBV7-2	TRBD2	TRBJ2-5	-	TGTGCCAGCAGCCCTCTGGGGGGGAACACCCAAGAGACCCAGTACTTC	CASSPLGGNTQETQYF
TRBV28	TRBD1	TRBJ1-3	once	TGTGCCAGCAGCCCACTCGGGACAGCTGGAAACACCATATATTTT	CASSPLGTAGNTIYF
TRBV7-2	-	TRBJ2-3	-	TGTGCCAGCAGCTTATCCGGTCGCACAGATACGCAGTATTTT	CASSLSGRTDTQYF
TRBV11-2	-	TRBJ1-2	few	TGTGCCAGCAGCCCCCAACCGGGTCCCCACTATGGCTACACCTTC	CASSPQPGPHYGYTF
TRBV5-4	-	TRBJ2-5	-	TGTGCCAGCAGCTTGGCCCAGAGGCAAGAGACCCAGTACTTC	CASSLAQRQETQYF
TRBV19	TRBD2	TRBJ2-2	-	TGTGCCAGTAGTATATCGGGGGGGATCAACACCGGGGAGCTGTTTTTT	CASSISGGINTGELFF
TRBV19	-	TRBJ1-2	few	TGTGCCAGTAGAATAACAGATAACTATGGCTACACCTTC	CASRITDNYGYTF
TRBV4-2	-	TRBJ1-6	-	TGTGCCAGCAGCCCCTGGGGACTTTCCTCCTATAATTCACCCCTCCACTTT	CASSPWGLSSYNSPLHF
TRBV27	TRBD1	TRBJ2-2	-	TGTGCCAGCAGTTTACCCCCGGGACAGGGGGCGCCGAACACCGGGGAGCTGTTTTTT	CASSLPPGQGAPNTGELFF
TRBV29-1	-	TRBJ2-5	-	TGCAGCGTTGAAGATCAGGGGTGGCAAGAGACCCAGTACTTC	CSVEDQGWQETQYF
TRBV6-5	-	TRBJ2-5	-	TGTGCCAGCAGCGTGGCCGGCAGGGGTCTGGAGCAGTACTTC	CASSVAGRGLEQYF
TRBV4-1	TRBD1	TRBJ2-7	-	TGCGCCAGCAGCCAAGATGAAGGCGTACAGGGGGAGTACTTC	CASSQDEGVQGEYF
TRBV9	-	TRBJ1-3	-	TGTGCCAGCAGCGTAGTAACTGGAAACACCATATATTTT	CASSVVTGNTIYF
TRBV4-3	TRBD1	TRBJ1-2	once	TGCGCCAGCAGCCAAGATGGACAGGCAAGTGGCTACACCTTC	CASSQDGQASGYTF
TRBV28	-	TRBJ2-7	-	TGTGCCAGCAGTGAGGAGTCCTACGAGCAGTACTTC	CASSEESYEQYF
TRBV29-1	-	TRBJ1-1	-	TGCAGCGTGGGAACAGGGATGGACACTGAAGCTTTCTTT	CSVGTGMDTEAFF
TRBV19	TRBD2	TRBJ2-5	-	TGTGCCAGTAGTCTCACAGGACTAGCGGAAGAGACCCAGTACTTC	CASSLTGLAEETQYF
TRBV27	TRBD2	TRBJ2-3	-	TGTGCCAGCAGGGGGGTTGGAGCGGGGGAAGATACGCAGTATTTT	CASRGVGAGEDTQYF
TRBV2	TRBD1	TRBJ1-2	-	TGTGCCAGCAGTGAAGGGCAGGGGGGAAACTATGGCTACACCTTC	CASSEGQGGNYGYTF
TRBV27	TRBD1	TRBJ2-2	-	TGTGCCAGCCAGGATATCACCGGGACAGAGAACACCGGGGAGCTGTTTTTT	CASQDITGTENTGELFF
TRBV7-2	-	TRBJ1-6	-	TGTGCCAGCAGCTTTACAGGGAATAATTCACCCCTCCACTTT	CASSFTGNNSPLHF
TRBV11-3	TRBD1	TRBJ2-6	-	TGTGCCAGCAGCTTTAGGGGGGGGACAGGGGGCCTCTCTGGGGCCAACGTCCTGACTTTC	CASSFRGGTGGLSGANVLTF
TRBV6-4	TRBD2	TRBJ2-1	-	TGTGCCAGCAGTGTAACGGGGGGGAACTACAATGAGCAGTTCTTC	CASSVTGGNYNEQFF
TRBV6-5	-	TRBJ2-6	once	TGTGCCAGCAGGAGCTACTCTGGGGCCAACGTCCTGACTTTC	CASRSYSGANVLTF
TRBV6-1	-	TRBJ2-5	once	TGTGCCAGCAGTGAGGAAATAACAGGGAGAAGAGAGACCCAGTACTTC	CASSEEITGRRETQYF
TRBV4-2	-	TRBJ2-5	-	TGTGCCAGCAGCCAAGAGTCGGGTCGATGGATGGAGACCCAGTACTTC	CASSQESGRWMETQYF
TRBV9	-	TRBJ2-5	-	TGTGCCAGCAGCCAAGGGGGGGCCGGGGAGACCCAGTACTTC	CASSQGGAGETQYF
TRBV7-2	-	TRBJ1-1	once	TGTGCCAGCAGCCGTAACGGGGGTGAAGCTTTCTTT	CASSRNGGEAFF
TRBV4-2	-	TRBJ1-5	-	TGTGCCAGCAGCCAAGGGCAGGGGACCGATCAGCCCCAGCATTTT	CASSQGQGTDQPQHF
TRBV7-2	-	TRBJ1-5	-	TGTGCCAGCAGCGAAACAGGAGGAGGGCAGCCCCAGCATTTT	CASSETGGGQPQHF
TRBV28	TRBD2	TRBJ2-3	once	TGTGCCAGCAGTTTAGCGCGGGGGGGCTTGAGAGATACAGATACGCAGTATTTT	CASSLARGGLRDTDTQYF
TRBV7-2	TRBD1	TRBJ2-1	-	TGTGCCAGCAGCGGGGGTTACAGGGGTGGGGTTTACAATGAGCAGTTCTTC	CASSGGYRGGVYNEQFF
TRBV28	-	TRBJ1-4	-	TGTGCCAGCCAGGCGGGGTGGGCTAATGAAAAACTGTTTTTT	CASQAGWANEKLFF
TRBV5-1	-	TRBJ1-2	-	TGCGCCAGCAGCTTGGAGGGTCGGGGAGGCTACACCTTC	CASSLEGRGGYTF
TRBV18	-	TRBJ2-7	few	TGTGCCAGCTCAACCCGGACAGCCGACTACGAGCAGTACTTC	CASSTRTADYEQYF
TRBV4-3	TRBD2	TRBJ2-1	few	TGCGCCAGCAGCCCGGGGGTAGCGGGGGGGGATGAGCAGTTCTTC	CASSPGVAGGDEQFF
TRBV28	TRBD1	TRBJ2-2	-	TGTGCCAGCAGTTTAAGGAGGACAGGGGCCGGGGAGCTGTTTTTT	CASSLRRTGAGELFF
TRBV7-8	-	TRBJ1-5	-	TGTGCCAGCAGCCTCGCCGAGGGACAGCCCCAGCATTTT	CASSLAEGQPQHF
TRBV6-6	TRBD2	TRBJ2-1	-	TGTGCCAGCAATACGAGGGCGGGGGGTAACAATGAGCAGTTCTTC	CASNTRAGGNNEQFF
TRBV14	-	TRBJ2-3	-	TGTGCCAGCAGCCGGGGCTCTCAAAGGCCGACAGATACGCAGTATTTT	CASSRGSQRPTDTQYF
TRBV29-1	-	TRBJ2-3	-	TGCAGCGTTGAAGGGTCCAGTCTCACTCGGGCAGATACGCAGTATTTT	CSVEGSSLTRADTQYF
TRBV6-1	TRBD1	TRBJ2-5	-	TGTGCCAGCAGTCTATGGACAGGGCCCCAAGAGACCCAGTACTTC	CASSLWTGPQETQYF
TRBV28	TRBD1	TRBJ1-5	-	TGTGCCAGCAGTTTAAGGGACAGGGTCCGGCATTTT	CASSLRDRVRHF
TRBV19	-	TRBJ2-1	few	TGTGCCAGTAGTATCGGTCCAAGCTCCTACAATGAGCAGTTCTTC	CASSIGPSSYNEQFF
TRBV5-5	-	TRBJ1-3	-	TGTGCCAGCAGTTACTCCGGGACACGAGGAAACACCATATATTTT	CASSYSGTRGNTIYF
TRBV6-1	-	TRBJ1-2	-	TGTGCCAGCAGTTTACTCCGAGGGCAAGGCTACACCTTC	CASSLLRGQGYTF
TRBV2	-	TRBJ1-2	-	TGTGCCAGCAGGGAGGCAGGGGCGAACTATGGCTACACCTTC	CASREAGANYGYTF
TRBV7-3	TRBD2	TRBJ2-3	-	TGTGCCAGCAGTCCAGGGAGCGGGGGGGTCGCAGATACGCAGTATTTT	CASSPGSGGVADTQYF
TRBV5-6	TRBD1	TRBJ1-4	-	TGTGCCAGCAGTTTGGGACAGGCGATAACAACTAATGAAAAACTGTTTTTT	CASSLGQAITTNEKLFF